This TCR beta chain comes out of a study of identical twins. Study-wide results and caveats: The degree of excess twin sharing was weaker in beta out-of-frame sequences.

The CDR3 has 14 residues. Germline V gene data show CDR1 as DFQATT and CDR2 as SNEGSKA (reference sequence). The ends were cut back, 3 bases at V and 4 bases at J, with 13 bases in the middle. After template switching added a universal primer site, the resulting cDNA carried unique molecular identifiers. TCRdb reprocessed the 5' RACE reads via MiXCR and lists one record per CDR3 protein. The sample includes around 480,000 distinct CDR3 sequences, more than 13% of them seen just once. The table lists this clonotype with a few counts. Its antigen is undetermined. Separately, the same data were catalogued under a study of yellow fever vaccine responses in identical twins.

The chain has TRBV20-1 and TRBJ1-5; unclear D gene. What was sequenced was CD4+ T cells sorted from blood. This receptor was identified in a young woman in good health. The CDR3 here is CSASFPGINQPQHF. The CDR3 DNA sequence: TGCAGTGCTAGTTTTCCCGGCATAAATCAGCCCCAGCATTTT.